This TCR beta chain was obtained from a study of blood T cell repertoires in COVID-19. Study background: Two negative PCRs, clearance, or symptom resolution were required of recovered Cohort 3 donors.

CDR3 length equals 15 residues. Germline V gives CDR1 MNHEY, CDR2 SMNVEV (reference sequence). V dropped 5 bases and J dropped 6; count of bases not matched to a gene: 7. Methods used by the authors: Reference gene primer amplification gave estimated nucleated cell counts. TCRdb's copy holds only in-frame clones and misses some; the assay was immunoSEQ multiplex PCR. The DNA gave D and trimming, while V, J and clone size come from that table. This sample has 200,000 or so clones, with 80% to 90% found just once. This study enrolled people aged 18 to 89 from approximately 25 US geographic areas. Participants were placed into cohorts based on the clinical history they reported.

The sequence was collected from a man aged 25-40 years in a cohort exposed to, infected with or recovered from COVID-19 (not recorded which). V usage is TRBV27 and J usage is TRBJ1-5; 10 bases fit TRBD1. Sequenced input: PBMCs or T cells enriched from blood (not recorded which). CDR3 sequence reads: CASSHGQGGTQPQHF. Written as DNA, the CDR3 is TGTGCCAGCAGTCACGGACAGGGGGGGACTCAGCCCCAGCATTTT.